This T cell receptor (beta chain) stems from a study of shared clonotypes between healthy human individuals. Original processing notes: Junction-only immunoSEQ sequences carried no quality scores, so filtering differed. Clones were sequenced by immunoSEQ multiplex PCR, and TCRdb holds only the in-frame ones, with some missing. The DNA gave D and trimming, while V, J and clone size come from that table. Of some 500,000 clones listed, about 96% are singletons. Every donor, a Caucasian adult, lived in Nashville, Tennessee. The V gene's germline CDR1 is SGHNT and CDR2 YYREEE (reference sequence). This CDR3 has 13 amino acids. Trimming removed 1 base from V and 0 bases from J, with 2 bases in between.

The sequence was collected from a woman aged 30 to 39 in good health. The chain combines TRBV5-4 with TRBJ1-5; D remains ambiguous. What was sequenced was naive CD4+ T cells sorted from blood. Indicated subset: CD45RA+ positively selected. The CDR3 DNA sequence: TGTGCCAGCAGCTTGATTAGCAATCAGCCCCAGCATTTT. It codes for CASSLISNQPQHF.